The next 16 T cell receptor beta chains were all read from a single sample in a study of blood T cell repertoires in COVID-19. Data came from immunoSEQ multiplex PCR; TCRdb stores just in-frame clones and leaves some out. The sample contains about 170,000 clones, roughly 86% of which appear only once. Sample: peripheral blood. These receptors were obtained from a woman older than 75 with COVID-19, enrolled during active disease.

The chain's CDR3 is CASSPWGGSSGANVLTF. The CDR3 bases are TGTGCCAGCAGCCCCTGGGGCGGGAGCTCTGGGGCCAACGTCCTGACTTTC. V and J are TRBV21-1 and TRBJ2-6; the D segment call TRBD2 is taken from the table without a DNA check. TRBV21-1 is annotated as a pseudogene. This CDR3 has 17 residues.

The V and J genes are TRBV28 and TRBJ2-1, with 7 bases identical to TRBD2. CDR1 is MDHEN, CDR2 SYDVKM, per germline. The CDR3 contains 13 residues. Losses at the gene ends were 5 bases for V and 9 bases for J; bases not matched to a gene: 7. The CDR3 DNA is TGTGCCAGCAGTCGGACTAGTTCGTTTGAGCAGTTCTTC. Protein: CASSRTSSFEQFF.

J is TRBJ1-5 and V is TRBV30, with 9 positions matching TRBD1. The CDR3 is made up of 16 amino acids. The J segment lost 2 bases and the V segment lost 0 bases, leaving 5 bases of the junction unmatched. Germline CDR1 is GTSNPN and CDR2 is SVGIG (reference sequence). In nucleotides, the CDR3 is TGTGCCTGGAGTGTCCGGACAGGGGCCGGCAATCAGCCCCAGCATTTT. Protein: CAWSVRTGAGNQPQHF.

The rearrangement joins TRBV9 to TRBJ1-1; D perhaps matches TRBD1 (5 bases). This CDR3 region has 13 residues. The ends were cut back, 1 base at V and 5 bases at J, with 9 bases in the middle. Germline V gene sequence: CDR1 SGDLS, CDR2 YYNGEE. The CDR3 DNA is TGTGCCAGCAGCGTACAGGGAGGGACTGAAGCTTTCTTT. Translated, it gives CASSVQGGTEAFF.

J is TRBJ1-2 and V is TRBV5-1; the match to TRBD1 covers 11 bases. The ends lost 3 bases at V and 8 bases at J; junction bases unmatched: 6. The CDR3 length is 14 residues. CDR1 and CDR2 (germline): SGHRS, YFSETQ. CDR3 amino acids: CASSSGQGERGYTF. The CDR3 nucleotides read TGCGCCAGCAGCTCGGGACAGGGGGAGCGGGGCTACACCTTC.

This rearrangement joins TRBV18 to TRBJ2-7, with D unclear. Per germline, CDR1 KGHSH and CDR2 LQKENI. The germline V and J ends were trimmed by 3 bases and 3 bases, with 15 bases remaining between them. The CDR3 loop spans 15 amino acids. This CDR3 reads CASSPTPSEIYEQYF. The CDR3 coding sequence is TGTGCCAGCTCACCGACACCGTCCGAGATCTACGAGCAGTACTTC.

The chain combines TRBV6-1 with TRBJ1-2; possibly TRBD1 for D (5 bases). The CDR3 spans 16 residues. Germline V gives CDR1 MNHNS, CDR2 SASEGT. V shed 0 bases and J shed 5 bases, with 16 bases lying between them. The CDR3 DNA follows: TGTGCCAGCAGTGAAGCTGGGGGGTTATTGGGGTATGGCTACACCTTC. It translates to CASSEAGGLLGYGYTF.

The V gene is TRBV6-5, the J gene TRBJ2-1; 12 nucleotides agree with TRBD2. CDR1 and CDR2 from the germline V gene are MNHEY and SVGAGI. The CDR3 consists of 15 residues. V dropped 6 bases and J dropped 5; count of bases not matched to a gene: 5. The CDR3: CASRRLAGADNEQFF. CDR3 DNA: TGTGCCAGCAGGAGACTAGCGGGGGCCGACAATGAGCAGTTCTTC.

The chain links TRBV13 to TRBJ2-2; D is undetermined. There are 17 residues in the CDR3. V was shortened by 3 bases and J by 6 bases, with 20 bases between the two germline ends. CDR1 and CDR2 from the germline V gene are PRHDT and FYEKMQ (reference sequence). The CDR3 here is CASSFNRLRSHPGELFF. The CDR3 bases are TGTGCCAGCAGCTTTAATCGGCTTCGTAGCCATCCCGGGGAGCTGTTTTTT.

The gene calls are TRBV6-6 and TRBJ1-6, with D possibly being TRBD1 (5 bases). CDR1 is MNHNY, CDR2 SVGAGI, per germline (reference sequence). The CDR3 extends over 15 amino acids. With 6 bases removed from V and 6 bases from J, the gap between germline ends came to 15 bases. CDR3: CASSPSGVSNSPLHF. CDR3 nucleotide sequence: TGTGCCAGCAGCCCCTCGGGGGTTAGTAATTCACCCCTCCACTTT.

J is TRBJ1-1 and V is TRBV5-4; the D is unclear. Trimming removed 0 bases at V and 3 bases at J, with 12 bases between. CDR3 length: 15 residues. Germline V gene lookup returns CDR1 SGHNT and CDR2 YYREEE (reference sequence). This CDR3 is CASSLGVVFYTEAFF. The CDR3 bases are TGTGCCAGCAGCTTGGGAGTTGTGTTTTACACTGAAGCTTTCTTT. The full variable domain, with the rest looked up from reference TRBV5-4 and TRBJ1-1, is ETGVTQSPTHLIKTRGQQVTLRCSSQSGHNTVSWYQQALGQGPQFIFQYYREEENGRGNFPPRFSGLQFPNYSSELNVNALELDDSALYLCASSLGVVFYTEAFFGQGTRLTVV.

This clone was detected only a few times. The chain is built from TRBV2 and TRBJ2-2, with 9 bases fitting TRBD1. The length of the CDR3 is 14 residues. CDR1 is SNHLY, CDR2 FYNNEI, per germline. With V trimmed by 9 bases and J by 6 bases, 8 bases remained unmatched. The DNA of the CDR3 is TGTGCCAGTGGCCGGGACAGGGTCTCCGGGGAGCTGTTTTTT. Its protein is CASGRDRVSGELFF.

This sequence joins TRBV2 and TRBJ1-1, with a weak D call TRBD1 (6 bases). V was pared by 6 bases and J by 5 bases, with 16 bases between. Germline V gives CDR1 SNHLY, CDR2 FYNNEI. This CDR3 has 14 amino acids. CDR3 amino acids: CASRKTGQGTEAFF. The CDR3 DNA reads TGTGCCAGCAGAAAAACAGGTCAGGGGACTGAAGCTTTCTTT.

The CDR3 reads CASSLLVSGANVLTF. In DNA, the CDR3 is TGTGCCAGCAGCTTGTTAGTCTCTGGGGCCAACGTCCTGACTTTC. The chain couples TRBV7-6 to TRBJ2-6; D is undetermined. Trimming left V 3 bases short and J 0 bases short, with 6 bases between. The CDR3 sequence is 15 residues long. Germline assignment: CDR1 SGHVS and CDR2 FNYEAQ.

Written as DNA, the CDR3 is TGTGCCAGCAGTTTTGGAGAGAGCCCCGGGGAGCTGTTTTTT. Translated, it gives CASSFGESPGELFF. V usage is TRBV27 and J usage is TRBJ2-2; D is undetermined. The CDR3 is made up of 14 amino acids. V lost 3 bases to trimming and J lost 6 bases, with 11 bases between them. Germline-derived CDR1 and CDR2 are MNHEY and SMNVEV (reference sequence).

The rearrangement uses TRBV10-1 and TRBJ1-1; TRBD1 aligns across 7 bases. The CDR3 is 14 residues long. From germline, CDR1 is WNHNN and CDR2 SYGVQD (reference sequence). J was trimmed by 4 bases and V by 5 bases; bases with no gene match: 7. The CDR3 DNA is TGCGCCAGCAGTATCGGACAGGCGAGCACTGAAGCTTTCTTT. This codes for CASSIGQASTEAFF.